These T cell receptor beta chains were read from a single sample in a study of T cell responses to AZD1222 COVID-19 vaccine. Assay: immunoSEQ multiplex PCR; the TCRdb copy retains only in-frame clones and omits some. The data hold about 120,000 clones, with 80% to 95% observed a single time. The material sequenced was peripheral blood, taken on day 0 of AZD1222 vaccination. The source of these receptors is an adult in good health. Both conserved end residues are part of each CDR3. A D gene is named only where the DNA matches it firmly. Not all rows give a size; the values are once, few, many and, for expanded clones, a class.

>TRBJ1-1|TRBV19|NA|NA
CASSITRNTEAFF
TGTGCCAGTAGTATCACAAGGAACACTGAAGCTTTCTTT
>TRBJ2-2|TRBV23-1|NA|NA
CASSPGRESTGELFF
TGCGCCAGCAGCCCCGGCAGGGAGAGCACCGGGGAGCTGTTTTTT
>TRBJ1-2|TRBV9|NA|TRBD1
CASSARQGIYGYTF
TGTGCCAGCAGCGCCCGACAGGGAATCTATGGCTACACCTTC
>TRBJ1-5|TRBV28|NA|NA
CASSFRGSFNQPQHF
TGTGCCAGCAGTTTCCGGGGTTCTTTCAATCAGCCCCAGCATTTT
>TRBJ1-1|TRBV19|NA|NA
CASSIEGGTEAFF
TGTGCCAGTAGTATCGAGGGGGGCACTGAAGCTTTCTTT
>TRBJ1-5|TRBV4-3|few|NA
CASSQGVRQPQHF
TGCGCCAGCAGCCAAGGGGTCCGTCAGCCCCAGCATTTT
>TRBJ1-1|TRBV18|NA|TRBD1
CASSRDSLNTEAFF
TGTGCCAGCTCACGGGACAGCTTAAACACTGAAGCTTTCTTT
>TRBJ2-7|TRBV3-1/TRBV3-2|NA|TRBD1
CASSQATGGYSYEQYF
TGTGCCAGCAGCCAAGCAACAGGGGGTTACTCCTACGAGCAGTACTTC
>TRBJ1-4|TRBV6-6|NA|TRBD1
CASSYSQGAVEKLFF
TGTGCCAGCAGTTACTCGCAGGGGGCGGTTGAAAAACTGTTTTTT
>TRBJ2-3|TRBV27|NA|NA
CASSLRGNTQYF
TGTGCCAGCAGTTTAAGGGGGAATACGCAGTATTTT
>TRBJ1-4|TRBV5-1|once|TRBD1
CASSPSGGRVEKLFF
TGCGCCAGCAGCCCGTCAGGGGGAAGAGTTGAAAAACTGTTTTTT
>TRBJ2-2|TRBV28|NA|NA
CASSGPHTGELFF
TGTGCCAGTTCCGGACCTCACACCGGGGAGCTGTTTTTT
>TRBJ2-5|TRBV6-2/TRBV6-3|NA|TRBD2
CASSYPNPGLANVRETQYF
TGTGCCAGCAGTTACCCCAATCCGGGACTAGCAAATGTAAGGGAGACCCAGTACTTC
>TRBJ1-1|TRBV27|NA|NA
CASSPLRQGPTEAFF
TGTGCCAGCAGTCCCCTTCGGCAGGGACCCACTGAAGCTTTCTTT
>TRBJ1-4|TRBV15|NA|TRBD1
CATSTQGGEKLFF
TGTGCCACCAGCACACAGGGGGGCGAAAAACTGTTTTTT
>TRBJ1-5|TRBV28|NA|NA
CASRAANQPQHF
TGTGCCAGCAGGGCGGCCAATCAGCCCCAGCATTTT
>TRBJ1-1|TRBV6-5|few|TRBD1
CASSGTGGSDEAFF
TGTGCCAGCAGCGGGACAGGGGGCTCGGATGAAGCTTTCTTT
>TRBJ2-5|TRBV28|NA|NA
CASSRGGPRETQYF
TGTGCCAGCAGCAGAGGAGGGCCCAGAGAGACCCAGTACTTC